This TCR beta chain comes out of a study of shared clonotypes between healthy human individuals. Repertoires were generated with immunoSEQ multiplex PCR, while TCRdb's copy carries only in-frame clones and drops some. The data contain roughly 1 million clones, around 76% of them singletons. This CDR3 has 14 residues. The V end lost 0 bases, the J end lost 5 bases, and 11 bases lay between the germline ends. Per germline, CDR1 SGHKS and CDR2 YYEKEE (reference sequence). Sequenced input: memory CD4+ T cells sorted from blood. The subset denotes: CD45RA-negative fraction. The V call is TRBV5-5, the J call TRBJ1-1; no clear D. The TCR sequence derives from a young man in good health. The CDR3 nucleotides are TGTGCCAGCAGCTTGGTGGGCGTAGAAACTGAAGCTTTCTTT. Translated: CASSLVGVETEAFF.